Here is one T cell receptor (beta chain) with its context. Its antigen is not identified. The V and J ends lost 4 bases and 5 bases respectively, with 16 bases between them. The CDR3 loop spans 15 amino acids. Germline V gene lookup returns CDR1 SGDLS and CDR2 YYNGEE. This sample is drawn from a study of T-cell memory formation after mild COVID-19. Study findings and constraints: Detection of some responders pre-infection suggested pre-existing cross-reactive memory T cells participated.

TCRdb reanalysed the 5' RACE reads using MiXCR and keeps one entry per CDR3 protein. The sample carries fewer than 700,000 distinct CDR3 sequences, less than 25% recorded once. The chain combines TRBV9 with TRBJ2-4, with a possible D match to TRBD1 (6 bases). The clonotype was recovered from an adult woman who had mild COVID-19 (a few samples of this study predate the infection). Cell type and time point are not known. Sequenced material: PBMCs or a T cell subset sorted from them (not recorded which). The CDR3 is CASSFAGAQENIQYF. The CDR3 DNA sequence: TGTGCCAGCAGCTTCGCAGGGGCCCAAGAAAACATTCAGTACTTC.